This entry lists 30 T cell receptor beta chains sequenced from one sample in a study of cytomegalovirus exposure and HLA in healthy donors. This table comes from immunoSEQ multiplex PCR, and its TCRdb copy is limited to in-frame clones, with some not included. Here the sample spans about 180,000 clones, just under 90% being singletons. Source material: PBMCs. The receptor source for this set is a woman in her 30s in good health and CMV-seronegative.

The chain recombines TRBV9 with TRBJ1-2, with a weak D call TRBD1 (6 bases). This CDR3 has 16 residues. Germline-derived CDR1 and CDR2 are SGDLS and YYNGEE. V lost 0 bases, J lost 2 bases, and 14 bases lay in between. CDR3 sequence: CASSVGPGQGNYGYTF. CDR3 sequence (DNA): TGTGCCAGCAGCGTAGGCCCGGGGCAGGGGAACTATGGCTACACCTTC. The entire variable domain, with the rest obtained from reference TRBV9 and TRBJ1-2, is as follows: DSGVTQTPKHLITATGQRVTLRCSPRSGDLSVYWYQQSLDQGLQFLIQYYNGEERAKGNILERFSAQQFPDLHSELNLSSLELGDSALYFCASSVGPGQGNYGYTFGSGTRLTVV.

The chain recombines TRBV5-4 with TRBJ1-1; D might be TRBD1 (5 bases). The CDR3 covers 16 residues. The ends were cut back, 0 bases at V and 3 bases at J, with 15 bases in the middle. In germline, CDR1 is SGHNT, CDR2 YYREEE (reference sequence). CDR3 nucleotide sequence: TGTGCCAGCAGCTTGGACCCAACAGGCTACTACACTGAAGCTTTCTTT. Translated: CASSLDPTGYYTEAFF. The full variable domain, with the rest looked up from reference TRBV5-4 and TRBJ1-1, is ETGVTQSPTHLIKTRGQQVTLRCSSQSGHNTVSWYQQALGQGPQFIFQYYREEENGRGNFPPRFSGLQFPNYSSELNVNALELDDSALYLCASSLDPTGYYTEAFFGQGTRLTVV.

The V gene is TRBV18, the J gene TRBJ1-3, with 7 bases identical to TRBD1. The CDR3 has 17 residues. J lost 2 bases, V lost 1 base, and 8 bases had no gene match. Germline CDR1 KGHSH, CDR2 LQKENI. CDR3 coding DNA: TGTGCCAGCTCACCACTGGGACAGAGTGCCACTGGAAACACCATATATTTT. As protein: CASSPLGQSATGNTIYF.

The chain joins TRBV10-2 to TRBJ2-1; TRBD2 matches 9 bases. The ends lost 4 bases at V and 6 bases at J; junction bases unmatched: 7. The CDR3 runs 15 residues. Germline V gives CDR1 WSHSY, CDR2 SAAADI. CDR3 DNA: TGCGCCAGCAGTGGGGTGCGGGGGGGCCGCAATGAGCAGTTCTTC. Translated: CASSGVRGGRNEQFF.

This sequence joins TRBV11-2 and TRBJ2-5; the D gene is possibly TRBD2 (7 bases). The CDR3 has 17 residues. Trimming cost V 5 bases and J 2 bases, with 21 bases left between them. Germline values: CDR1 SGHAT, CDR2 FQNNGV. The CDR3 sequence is CASSPEGGAGFQETQYF. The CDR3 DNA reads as TGTGCCAGCAGCCCAGAGGGGGGGGCGGGGTTTCAAGAGACCCAGTACTTC.

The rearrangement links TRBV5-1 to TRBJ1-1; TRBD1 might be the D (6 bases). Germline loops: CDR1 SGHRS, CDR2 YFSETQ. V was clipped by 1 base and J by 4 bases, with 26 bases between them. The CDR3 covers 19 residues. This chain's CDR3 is CASSLSLSPLTGRGTEAFF. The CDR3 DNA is TGCGCCAGCAGCTTGTCCCTATCCCCTCTTACAGGGAGGGGCACTGAAGCTTTCTTT.

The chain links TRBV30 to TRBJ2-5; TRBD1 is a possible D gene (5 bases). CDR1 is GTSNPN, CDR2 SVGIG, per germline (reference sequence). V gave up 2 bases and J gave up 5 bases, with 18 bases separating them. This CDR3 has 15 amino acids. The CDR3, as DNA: TGTGCCTGGAGTCTGCCTTTCAGGGCTAGGGAGACCCAGTACTTC. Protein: CAWSLPFRARETQYF.

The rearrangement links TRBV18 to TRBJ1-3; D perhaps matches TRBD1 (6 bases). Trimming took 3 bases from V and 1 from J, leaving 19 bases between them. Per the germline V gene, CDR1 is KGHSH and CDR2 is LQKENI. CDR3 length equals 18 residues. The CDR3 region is CASSPQGSTFYSGNTIYF. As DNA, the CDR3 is TGTGCCAGCTCACCCCAGGGGAGCACCTTCTATTCTGGAAACACCATATATTTT.

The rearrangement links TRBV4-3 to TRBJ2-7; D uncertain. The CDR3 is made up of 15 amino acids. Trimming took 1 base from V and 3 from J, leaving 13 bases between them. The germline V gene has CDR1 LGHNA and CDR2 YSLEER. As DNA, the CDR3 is TGCGCCAGCAGCCAAGCTCGGAATAGACACTACGAGCAGTACTTC. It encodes CASSQARNRHYEQYF.

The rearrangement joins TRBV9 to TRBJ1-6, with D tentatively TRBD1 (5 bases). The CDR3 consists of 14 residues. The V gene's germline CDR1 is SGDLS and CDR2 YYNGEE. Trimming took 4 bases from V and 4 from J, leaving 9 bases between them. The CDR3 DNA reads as TGTGCCAGCAGCTTGACAGTTTATAATTCACCCCTCCACTTT. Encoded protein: CASSLTVYNSPLHF. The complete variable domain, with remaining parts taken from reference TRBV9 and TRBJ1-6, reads DSGVTQTPKHLITATGQRVTLRCSPRSGDLSVYWYQQSLDQGLQFLIQYYNGEERAKGNILERFSAQQFPDLHSELNLSSLELGDSALYFCASSLTVYNSPLHFGNGTRLTVT.

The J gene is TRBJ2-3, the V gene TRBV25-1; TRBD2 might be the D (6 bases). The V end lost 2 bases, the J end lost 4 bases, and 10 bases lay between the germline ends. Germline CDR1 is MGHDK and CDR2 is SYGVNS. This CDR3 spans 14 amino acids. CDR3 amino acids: CASSEPGGPDTQYF. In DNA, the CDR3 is TGTGCCAGCAGTGAACCCGGGGGTCCAGATACGCAGTATTTT.

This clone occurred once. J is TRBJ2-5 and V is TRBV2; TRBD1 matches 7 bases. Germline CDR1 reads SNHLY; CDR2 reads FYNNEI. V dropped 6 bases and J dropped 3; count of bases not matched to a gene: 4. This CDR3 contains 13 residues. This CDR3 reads CASSKTGKETQYF. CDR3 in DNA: TGTGCCAGCAGCAAGACAGGGAAAGAGACCCAGTACTTC.

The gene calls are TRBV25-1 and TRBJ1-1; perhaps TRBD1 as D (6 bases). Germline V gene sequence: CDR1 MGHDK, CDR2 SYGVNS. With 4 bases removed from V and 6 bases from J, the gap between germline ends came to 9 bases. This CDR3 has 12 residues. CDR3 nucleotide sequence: TGTGCCAGCAGTGCAAACAGGGCTGAAGCTTTCTTT. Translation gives CASSANRAEAFF.

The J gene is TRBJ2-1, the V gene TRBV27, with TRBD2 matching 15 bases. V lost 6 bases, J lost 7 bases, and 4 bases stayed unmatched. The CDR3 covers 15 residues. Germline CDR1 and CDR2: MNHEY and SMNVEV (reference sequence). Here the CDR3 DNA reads TGTGCCAGCAGGCGAGGGACTAGCGGGGGGAATGAGCAGTTCTTC. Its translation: CASRRGTSGGNEQFF.

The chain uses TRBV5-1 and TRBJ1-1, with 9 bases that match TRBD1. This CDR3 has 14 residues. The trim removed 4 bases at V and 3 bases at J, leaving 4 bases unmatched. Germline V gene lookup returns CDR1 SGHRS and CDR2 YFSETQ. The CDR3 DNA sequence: TGCGCCAGCAGCCCGACAGGGGGGGACACTGAAGCTTTCTTT. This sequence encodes CASSPTGGDTEAFF. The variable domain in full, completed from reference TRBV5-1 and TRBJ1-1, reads KAGVTQTPRYLIKTRGQQVTLSCSPISGHRSVSWYQQTPGQGLQFLFEYFSETQRNKGNFPGRFSGRQFSNSRSEMNVSTLELGDSALYLCASSPTGGDTEAFFGQGTRLTVV.

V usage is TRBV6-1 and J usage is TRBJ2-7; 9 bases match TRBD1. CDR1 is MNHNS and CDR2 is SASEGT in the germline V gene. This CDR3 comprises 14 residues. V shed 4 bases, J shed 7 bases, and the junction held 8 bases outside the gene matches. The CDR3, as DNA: TGTGCCAGCAGTGCGAGGACAGGGGTGCGGGAGCAGTACTTC. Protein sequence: CASSARTGVREQYF.

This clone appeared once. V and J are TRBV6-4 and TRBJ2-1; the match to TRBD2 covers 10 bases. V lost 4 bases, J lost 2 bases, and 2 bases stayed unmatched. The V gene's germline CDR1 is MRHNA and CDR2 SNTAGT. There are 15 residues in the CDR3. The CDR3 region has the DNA TGTGCCAGCAGTGGGACTAGCGGAGCCTACAATGAGCAGTTCTTC. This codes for CASSGTSGAYNEQFF.

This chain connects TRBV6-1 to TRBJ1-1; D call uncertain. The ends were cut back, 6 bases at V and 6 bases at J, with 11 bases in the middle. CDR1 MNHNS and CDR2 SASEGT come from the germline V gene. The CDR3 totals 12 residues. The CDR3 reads CASRNGSPEAFF. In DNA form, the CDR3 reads TGTGCCAGCAGGAACGGGAGCCCTGAAGCTTTCTTT.

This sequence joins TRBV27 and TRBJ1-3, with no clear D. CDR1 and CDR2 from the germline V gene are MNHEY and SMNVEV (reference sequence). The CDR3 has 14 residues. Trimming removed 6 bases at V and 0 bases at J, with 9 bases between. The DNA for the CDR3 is TGTGCCAGCAGCTCGGGGATCTCTGGAAACACCATATATTTT. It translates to CASSSGISGNTIYF.

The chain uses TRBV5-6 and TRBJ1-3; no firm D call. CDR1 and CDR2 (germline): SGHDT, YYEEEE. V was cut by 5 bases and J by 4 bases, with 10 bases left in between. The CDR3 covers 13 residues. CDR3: CASRTSQGNTIYF. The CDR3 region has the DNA TGTGCCAGCAGGACCTCACAGGGAAACACCATATATTTT.

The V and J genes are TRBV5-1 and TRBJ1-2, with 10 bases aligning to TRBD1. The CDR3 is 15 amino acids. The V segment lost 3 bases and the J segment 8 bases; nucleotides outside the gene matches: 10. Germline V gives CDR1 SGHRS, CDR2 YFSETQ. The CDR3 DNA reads TGCGCCAGCAGCTCCGGGACAGGGGACCCGGGAGGCTACACCTTC. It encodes CASSSGTGDPGGYTF.

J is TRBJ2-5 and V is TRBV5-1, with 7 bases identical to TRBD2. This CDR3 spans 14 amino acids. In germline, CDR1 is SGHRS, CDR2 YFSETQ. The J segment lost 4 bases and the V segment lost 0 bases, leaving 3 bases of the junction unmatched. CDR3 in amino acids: CASSLGGGRETQYF. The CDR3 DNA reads TGCGCCAGCAGCTTGGGCGGGGGACGAGAGACCCAGTACTTC.

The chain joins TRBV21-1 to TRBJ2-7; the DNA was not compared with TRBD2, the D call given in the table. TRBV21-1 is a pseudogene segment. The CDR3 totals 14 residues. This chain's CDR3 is CATVCIVRYYEQYF. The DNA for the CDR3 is TGTGCCACTGTTTGTATCGTCCGTTACTACGAGCAGTACTTC.

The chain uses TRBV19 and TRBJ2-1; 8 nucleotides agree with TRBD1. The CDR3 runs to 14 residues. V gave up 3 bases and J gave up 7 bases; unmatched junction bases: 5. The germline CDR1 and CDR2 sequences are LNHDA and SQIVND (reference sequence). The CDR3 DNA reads TGTGCCAGTAGTATCCGCGACAGGGGTAATGAGCAGTTCTTC. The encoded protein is CASSIRDRGNEQFF.

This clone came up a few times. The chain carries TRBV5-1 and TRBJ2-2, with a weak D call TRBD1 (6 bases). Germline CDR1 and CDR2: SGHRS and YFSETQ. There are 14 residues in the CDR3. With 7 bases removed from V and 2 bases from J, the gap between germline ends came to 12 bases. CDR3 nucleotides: TGCGCCAGCTCGGACAGCCAAAACACCGGGGAGCTGTTTTTT. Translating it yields CASSDSQNTGELFF. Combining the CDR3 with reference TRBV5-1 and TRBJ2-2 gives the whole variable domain KAGVTQTPRYLIKTRGQQVTLSCSPISGHRSVSWYQQTPGQGLQFLFEYFSETQRNKGNFPGRFSGRQFSNSRSEMNVSTLELGDSALYLCASSDSQNTGELFFGEGSRLTVL.

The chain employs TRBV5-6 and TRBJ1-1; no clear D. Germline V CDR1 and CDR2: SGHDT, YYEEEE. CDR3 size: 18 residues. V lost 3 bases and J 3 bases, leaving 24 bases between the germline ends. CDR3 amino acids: CASSSLFHGVDPHTEAFF. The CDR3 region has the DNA TGTGCCAGCAGCTCACTATTTCACGGGGTGGACCCGCACACTGAAGCTTTCTTT. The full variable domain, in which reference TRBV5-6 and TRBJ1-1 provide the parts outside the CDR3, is DAGVTQSPTHLIKTRGQQVTLRCSPKSGHDTVSWYQQALGQGPQFIFQYYEEEERQRGNFPDRFSGHQFPNYSSELNVNALLLGDSALYLCASSSLFHGVDPHTEAFFGQGTRLTVV.

This CDR3 reads CASSLRLAGGRTYNEQFF. The CDR3 bases are TGCGCCAGCAGCTTGAGGCTAGCGGGGGGCCGCACCTACAATGAGCAGTTCTTC. This sequence joins TRBV5-1 and TRBJ2-1; 11 nucleotides match TRBD2. V shed 1 base and J 2 bases; nucleotides not matched to a gene: 8. The CDR3 is made up of 18 amino acids. Germline CDR1 reads SGHRS; CDR2 reads YFSETQ.

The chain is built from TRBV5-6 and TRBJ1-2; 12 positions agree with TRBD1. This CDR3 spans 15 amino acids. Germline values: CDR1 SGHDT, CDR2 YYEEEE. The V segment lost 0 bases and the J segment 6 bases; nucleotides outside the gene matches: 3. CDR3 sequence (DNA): TGTGCCAGCAGCTTGGCCGGGACAGGGGGCGATGGCTACACCTTC. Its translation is CASSLAGTGGDGYTF.

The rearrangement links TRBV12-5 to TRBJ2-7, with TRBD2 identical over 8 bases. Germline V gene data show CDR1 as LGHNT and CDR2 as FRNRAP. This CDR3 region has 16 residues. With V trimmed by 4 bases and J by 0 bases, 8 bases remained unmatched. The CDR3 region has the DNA TGTGCTAGTGGTTCGAAGCGGGGGATTAGCTCCTACGAGCAGTACTTC. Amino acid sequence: CASGSKRGISSYEQYF.

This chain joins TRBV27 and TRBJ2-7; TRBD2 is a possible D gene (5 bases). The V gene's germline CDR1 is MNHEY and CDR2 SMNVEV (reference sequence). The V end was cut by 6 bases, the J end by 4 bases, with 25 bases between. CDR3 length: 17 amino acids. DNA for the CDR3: TGTGCCAGCAGCCCTTTAGGCCGGGGTCGTATCTCGTACGAGCAGTACTTC. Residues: CASSPLGRGRISYEQYF.